Shown below are 22 T cell receptor beta chains from a single sample sequenced in a study of T-cell reconstitution after alpha-beta-depleted transplantation in children. Molecular barcoding with unique molecular identifiers was used for the TCRbeta library. TCRdb reprocessed the PCR reads via MiXCR and lists one record per CDR3 protein. The sample shows 200,000 to 250,000 distinct CDR3 sequences, under 9.5% of them seen only once. The sample in question was PBMCs, mostly from graft donor cells, obtained 180 days after TCRalphabeta/CD19-depleted stem cell transplant. Receptors were obtained from a male patient younger than 18 who had a stem cell transplant for acute lymphoblastic leukemia, so the T cells may come from the graft donor.

In this sample, this clonotype turned up many times. The rearrangement joins TRBV6-2 or TRBV6-3 to TRBJ2-7; D not certain. This CDR3 has 11 amino acids. Between the trimmed V and J ends, which lost 8 bases and 3 bases, there was a span of 8 bases. In germline, CDR1 is MNHEY, CDR2 SVGEGT. The CDR3 loop reads CASGRSYEQYF. CDR3 sequence (DNA): TGTGCCAGCGGGCGGAGCTACGAGCAGTACTTC.

Ten or more counts support this clonotype. V and J are TRBV24-1 and TRBJ2-6, with a tentative D call TRBD1 (6 bases). This CDR3 has 16 residues. Germline V gene lookup returns CDR1 KGHDR and CDR2 SFDVKD. V was trimmed by 4 bases and J by 0 bases, leaving 9 bases between them. The CDR3 sequence is CATSDRTVSGANVLTF. In DNA form, the CDR3 reads TGTGCCACCAGTGACCGGACAGTCTCTGGGGCCAACGTCCTGACTTTC.

This clonotype occurred many times. V usage is TRBV4-1 and J usage is TRBJ2-1; 9 nucleotides line up with TRBD2. The ends lost 2 bases at V and 9 bases at J; junction bases unmatched: 14. Germline values: CDR1 MGHRA, CDR2 YSYEKL. The CDR3 covers 17 residues. CDR3 DNA sequence: TGCGCCAGCAGCCAACTAGCGGGGAGAAGAGATAGGAGTGAGCAGTTCTTC. It yields the protein CASSQLAGRRDRSEQFF.

This clonotype was seen at least ten times. This chain joins TRBV7-9 and TRBJ2-3; D might be TRBD1 or TRBD2, each matching 5 bases. The CDR3 runs 16 residues. The V end lost 5 bases, the J end lost 0 bases, and 15 bases lay between the germline ends. Per germline, CDR1 SEHNR and CDR2 FQNEAQ (reference sequence). For the CDR3, the DNA is TGTGCCAGCAGCCCCAAGGGGAGCCCTAGCACAGATACGCAGTATTTT. It is translated as CASSPKGSPSTDTQYF.

This clonotype was observed many times. This rearrangement joins TRBV7-9 to TRBJ2-1, with D unresolved. Trimming took 6 bases from V and 0 from J, leaving 18 bases between them. Germline CDR1 reads SEHNR; CDR2 reads FQNEAQ (reference sequence). The CDR3 is made up of 17 amino acids. In DNA form, the CDR3 reads TGTGCCAGCAGACCCATCTTTCGTGTCAGCTCCTACAATGAGCAGTTCTTC. Translated: CASRPIFRVSSYNEQFF.

This clonotype appeared many times. V is TRBV29-1 and J is TRBJ2-1, with D possibly matching TRBD1 (6 bases). V was shortened by 7 bases and J by 7 bases, with 17 bases between the two germline ends. CDR3 length equals 13 residues. CDR1 is SQVTM, CDR2 ANQGSEA, per germline. CDR3 in DNA: TGCAGCGCCCATAGGGGGAATCCTAATGAGCAGTTCTTC. It translates to CSAHRGNPNEQFF.

The chain combines TRBV5-4 with TRBJ2-3; 7 nucleotides agree with TRBD2. V was clipped by 5 bases and J by 0 bases; unmatched bases: 3. Per the germline V gene, CDR1 is SGHNT and CDR2 is YYREEE (reference sequence). This CDR3 comprises 14 residues. This CDR3 is CASRWRGSTDTQYF. CDR3 nucleotide sequence: TGTGCCAGCAGATGGCGGGGGAGCACAGATACGCAGTATTTT.

This clonotype has just a few counts. J is TRBJ2-2 and V is TRBV2, with 11 bases identical to TRBD1. Trimming cost V 1 base and J 2 bases; bases outside gene matches: 6. CDR3 length equals 18 residues. Germline V gene data show CDR1 as SNHLY and CDR2 as FYNNEI. The CDR3 is CASSEDGQGAVNTGELFF. DNA for the CDR3: TGTGCCAGCAGTGAAGATGGACAGGGGGCTGTAAACACCGGGGAGCTGTTTTTT. Looking up the rest from reference TRBV2 and TRBJ2-2 gives the full variable domain: EPEVTQTPSHQVTQMGQEVILRCVPISNHLYFYWYRQILGQKVEFLVSFYNNEISEKSEIFDDQFSVERPDGSNFTLKIRSTKLEDSAMYFCASSEDGQGAVNTGELFFGEGSRLTVL.

This clonotype was counted many times. The chain couples TRBV10-3 to TRBJ2-3; D gene uncertain. Germline CDR1 ENHRY, CDR2 SYGVKD. Deletions cut 2 bases from V and 7 bases from J, with 7 bases between. The CDR3 is 12 residues long. For the CDR3, the DNA is TGTGCCATCAGTGAGATGGCCTATACGCAGTATTTT. Amino acid sequence: CAISEMAYTQYF.

This clonotype was counted ten times or more. The genes are TRBV27 and TRBJ2-7, with 9 bases matching TRBD2. Germline CDR1 MNHEY, CDR2 SMNVEV (reference sequence). Trimming removed 1 base from V and 4 bases from J; junction bases left unmatched: 5. The CDR3 runs to 15 residues. The CDR3 DNA reads as TGTGCCAGCAGTTTATATAATAGCGGGAGATACGAGCAGTACTTC. Residues: CASSLYNSGRYEQYF.

This clonotype was detected ten times or more. The J gene is TRBJ2-1, the V gene TRBV29-1; 12 bases fit TRBD1. The V segment lost 6 bases and the J segment 0 bases; nucleotides outside the gene matches: 9. From germline, CDR1 is SQVTM and CDR2 ANQGSEA. The CDR3 is made up of 17 amino acids. The CDR3 reads CSVAGTGGPSSYNEQFF. The CDR3 DNA is TGCAGCGTCGCAGGGACAGGGGGCCCGAGCTCCTACAATGAGCAGTTCTTC.

Concerning this clonotype: This could be a read error, since a much larger clone is one nucleotide away. This chain joins TRBV19 and TRBJ1-2, with 7 positions matching TRBD1. The germline V gene has CDR1 LNHDA and CDR2 SQIVND (reference sequence). V shed 7 bases and J 6 bases; nucleotides not matched to a gene: 14. This CDR3 is 15 amino acids long. CDR3 sequence reads: CASNTGQVGRHGYTF. CDR3 bases: TGTGCCAGTAATACCGGACAGGTCGGGCGCCATGGCTACACCTTC.

In this sample, this clonotype turned up many times. The chain employs TRBV4-3 and TRBJ2-5; D is unclear. The germline V and J ends were trimmed by 0 bases and 3 bases, with 8 bases remaining between them. CDR1 is LGHNA and CDR2 is YSLEER in the germline V gene. The CDR3 is made up of 14 amino acids. CDR3 sequence (DNA): TGCGCCAGCAGCCAAGAGGGCAGAAAAGAGACCCAGTACTTC. It translates to CASSQEGRKETQYF.

This clonotype was detected many times. The genes are TRBV12-3 or TRBV12-4 and TRBJ2-6, with 9 bases identical to TRBD1. The CDR3 has 15 amino acids. V was pared by 4 bases and J by 3 bases, with 1 base of the junction left unmatched. The DNA for the CDR3 is TGTGCCAGCAGTTACAGGGGGCTTGGGGCCAACGTCCTGACTTTC. Protein sequence: CASSYRGLGANVLTF.

The sample holds many counts of this clonotype. This chain uses TRBV20-1 with TRBJ2-4; D call uncertain. V lost 3 bases to trimming and J lost 0 bases, with 9 bases between them. This CDR3 has 14 residues. Germline V gives CDR1 DFQATT, CDR2 SNEGSKA (reference sequence). In DNA, the CDR3 is TGCAGTGCTAGTCCTAGATTAGCCAAAAACATTCAGTACTTC. This encodes CSASPRLAKNIQYF.

Ten or more counts support this clonotype. The chain is built from TRBV20-1 and TRBJ1-4, with D unresolved. V was trimmed by 0 bases and J by 8 bases, leaving 13 bases between them. This CDR3 has 14 amino acids. Germline V gene sequence: CDR1 DFQATT, CDR2 SNEGSKA (reference sequence). CDR3 bases: TGCAGTGCTAGAGATTCACGAGCGGGGGAAAAACTGTTTTTT. Its translation is CSARDSRAGEKLFF.

This clonotype was counted ten times or more. The rearrangement links TRBV13 to TRBJ2-5, with 9 positions matching TRBD1. This CDR3 region has 16 residues. The junction had 11 bases not matched to a gene; V was cut back by 4 bases and J by 5 bases. Germline loops: CDR1 PRHDT, CDR2 FYEKMQ (reference sequence). The CDR3 spells CASSSRTGGERETQYF. In nucleotides, the CDR3 is TGTGCCAGCAGCTCTCGCACAGGGGGCGAGCGGGAGACCCAGTACTTC.

This clonotype has at least ten counts. In DNA form, the CDR3 reads TGTGCCAGCAGCCACAGCGTGAGCTCCTACAATGAGCAGTTCTTC. This codes for CASSHSVSSYNEQFF. The V and J genes are TRBV4-2 and TRBJ2-1, with no clear D. V was shortened by 3 bases and J by 0 bases, with 9 bases between the two germline ends. The germline V gene has CDR1 LGHNA and CDR2 YNFKEQ. The CDR3 spans 15 residues.

For this clonotype: This may come from a read error, since a much larger clone is one base off. The rearrangement links TRBV20-1 to TRBJ2-5; 9 nucleotides agree with TRBD2. This CDR3 spans 16 amino acids. The germline CDR1 and CDR2 sequences are DFQATT and SNEGSKA (reference sequence). Here the CDR3 DNA reads TGCTGTGCTAGAACAGGGACTAGCCGTCTTCAAGAGACCCAGTACTTC. The encoded protein is CCARTGTSRLQETQYF.

This clonotype was seen many times. The chain joins TRBV5-1 to TRBJ2-7; no definite D call. Trimming took off 2 bases at V and 4 bases at J, with 22 bases between the two ends. The CDR3 runs 17 residues. The V gene's germline CDR1 is SGHRS and CDR2 YFSETQ. This CDR3 is CASSFIPQVAGKYEQYF. The CDR3 nucleotides read TGCGCCAGCAGCTTCATCCCGCAAGTAGCCGGAAAATACGAGCAGTACTTC.

This clonotype occurred many times. This chain links TRBV12-3 or TRBV12-4 with TRBJ2-5; D gene ambiguous. V was clipped by 7 bases and J by 4 bases, with 13 bases between them. This CDR3 has 13 amino acids. CDR3 amino acids: CASTPDIGETQYF. CDR3 coding DNA: TGTGCCAGCACCCCCGACATAGGAGAGACCCAGTACTTC.

In this sample, this clonotype turned up many times. J is TRBJ1-2 and V is TRBV6-5, with D hard to call. CDR1 is MNHEY and CDR2 is SVGAGI in the germline V gene. The CDR3 is made up of 13 amino acids. Trimming pared 6 bases from V and 0 bases from J, leaving 8 bases between. In DNA form, the CDR3 reads TGTGCCAGCAGGGCTGCGTCTAACTATGGCTACACCTTC. This sequence encodes CASRAASNYGYTF.